The clone carrying this TCR beta chain has just a few counts. This could be a read error, since a much larger clone is one nucleotide away. Blood was drawn at first hyperthyroidism diagnosis, before any ophthalmopathy symptoms. PBMCs stemmed from around 10 ml fresh peripheral blood. TCR beta CDR3 region amplification was performed from RNA transcripts. The HTBI primer set drove a first-round RT-PCR of the TCR CDR3. TCRdb ran MiXCR on the multiplex PCR reads and lists one entry per CDR3 protein. The table lists around 250,000 distinct CDR3 sequences, about 15% of them singletons, with about an eighth in the top ten. The data stem from a study of T cells in Graves' hyperthyroidism and ophthalmopathy. Germline lookup yields CDR1 MNHNS and CDR2 SASEGT. CDR3 length: 15 residues. With 5 bases clipped from V and 4 bases from J, the junction kept 10 bases outside the gene matches.

This chain connects TRBV6-1 to TRBJ2-7; TRBD1 matches at 8 bases. This sequence originates from a woman aged 40 to 55 with Graves' hyperthyroidism that later progressed to Graves' ophthalmopathy. Sequencing was carried out using blood. This CDR3 is CASSRAGTGVYEQYF. The DNA for the CDR3 is TGTGCCAGCAGTAGAGCCGGGACAGGAGTTTACGAGCAGTACTTC.